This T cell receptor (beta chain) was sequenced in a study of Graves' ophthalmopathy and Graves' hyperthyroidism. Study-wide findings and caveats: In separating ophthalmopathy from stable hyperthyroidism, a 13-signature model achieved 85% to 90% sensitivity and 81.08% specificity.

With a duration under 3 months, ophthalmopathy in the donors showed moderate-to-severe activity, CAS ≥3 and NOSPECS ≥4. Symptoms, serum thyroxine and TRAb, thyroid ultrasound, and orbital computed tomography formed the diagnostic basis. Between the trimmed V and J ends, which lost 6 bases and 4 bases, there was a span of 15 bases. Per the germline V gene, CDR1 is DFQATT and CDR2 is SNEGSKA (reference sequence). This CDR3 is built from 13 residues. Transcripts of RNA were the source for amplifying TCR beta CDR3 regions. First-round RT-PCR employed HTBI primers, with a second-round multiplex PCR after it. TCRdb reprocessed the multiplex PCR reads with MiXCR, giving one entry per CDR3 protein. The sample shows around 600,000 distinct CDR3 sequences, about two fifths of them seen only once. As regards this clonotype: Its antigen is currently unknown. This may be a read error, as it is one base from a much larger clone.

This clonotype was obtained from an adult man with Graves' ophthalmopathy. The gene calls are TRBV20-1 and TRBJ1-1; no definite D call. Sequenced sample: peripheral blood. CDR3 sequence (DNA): TGCAGTGCCGCCCCGGGAGGGAGCACTGAAGCTTTCTTT. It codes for CSAAPGGSTEAFF.